The 13 T cell receptor beta chains below all came from one sample that was sequenced in a study of T cell responses to AZD1222 COVID-19 vaccine. Sequenced by immunoSEQ multiplex PCR; TCRdb stores in-frame clones only, minus some. The sample has more than 150,000 clones; around 88% are singletons. The sequencing here drew on peripheral blood, taken on day 0 of AZD1222 vaccination. The source of these receptors is an adult in good health.

V gene TRBV19 combines with J gene TRBJ1-6, with D hard to call. The germline V and J ends were trimmed by 5 bases and 3 bases, with 8 bases remaining between them. The CDR3 is 14 amino acids. Germline V lookup: CDR1 LNHDA, CDR2 SQIVND (reference sequence). CDR3 nucleotide sequence: TGTGCCAGTAGTGAGGGAGACTATAATTCACCCCTCCACTTT. It encodes CASSEGDYNSPLHF.

V gene TRBV7-9 combines with J gene TRBJ1-4; a possible D gene is TRBD1 (5 bases). Trimming pared 7 bases from V and 1 base from J, leaving 7 bases between. The CDR3 is 13 amino acids. Germline V CDR1 and CDR2: SEHNR, FQNEAQ (reference sequence). CDR3 loop: CASTQGTNEKLFF. The CDR3 DNA sequence: TGTGCCAGCACCCAGGGAACTAATGAAAAACTGTTTTTT.

The rearrangement joins TRBV19 to TRBJ1-1, with 7 bases identical to TRBD1. V lost 6 bases, J lost 1 base, and 8 bases stayed unmatched. The CDR3 contains 15 residues. In germline, CDR1 is LNHDA, CDR2 SQIVND (reference sequence). In DNA, the CDR3 is TGTGCCAGTAGAGCACTCGACAGGGCGAACACTGAAGCTTTCTTT. It translates to CASRALDRANTEAFF.

Comment on this clone: Its ends do not fully match the called genes, so a read error is possible. The CDR3 sequence: CASSFLAESVEQFF. The CDR3 DNA is TGTGCTAGCAGCTTTCTAGCGGAGTCGGTTGAGCAGTTCTTC. V gene TRBV7-7 combines with J gene TRBJ2-1; 7 nucleotides match TRBD2. CDR3 length equals 14 residues. Germline CDR1 reads SSHAT; CDR2 reads FNYEAQ (reference sequence).

The chain links TRBV18 to TRBJ2-7, with TRBD1 matching over 8 bases. Trimming took 5 bases from V and 2 from J; bases not matched to a gene: 5. Germline V gene data show CDR1 as KGHSH and CDR2 as LQKENI. CDR3 size: 14 residues. This CDR3 is CASSMAGGPYEQYF. The CDR3 DNA reads TGTGCCAGCTCAATGGCAGGGGGCCCCTACGAGCAGTACTTC.

This chain links TRBV9 with TRBJ1-1; no clear D. With 3 bases removed from V and 3 bases from J, the gap between germline ends came to 9 bases. The CDR3 runs 13 residues. CDR1 SGDLS and CDR2 YYNGEE come from the germline V gene. CDR3 sequence reads: CASSGNPDTEAFF. The CDR3 DNA sequence: TGTGCCAGCAGCGGAAATCCCGACACTGAAGCTTTCTTT.

The chain recombines TRBV19 with TRBJ1-5; D not resolved. CDR1 and CDR2 (germline): LNHDA, SQIVND (reference sequence). V was pared by 6 bases and J by 0 bases, with 15 bases between. The CDR3 runs to 16 residues. Written as DNA, the CDR3 is TGTGCCAGTAGATATGGCAGATATGATAGCAATCAGCCCCAGCATTTT. Translating gives CASRYGRYDSNQPQHF. Drawing the rest from reference TRBV19 and TRBJ1-5, the complete variable domain is DGGITQSPKYLFRKEGQNVTLSCEQNLNHDAMYWYRQDPGQGLRLIYYSQIVNDFQKGDIAEGYSVSREKKESFPLTVTSAQKNPTAFYLCASRYGRYDSNQPQHFGDGTRLSIL.

The chain carries TRBV5-4 and TRBJ2-7; a possible D gene is TRBD1 (6 bases). CDR3 length: 16 residues. The V gene lost 4 bases and the J gene lost 0 bases, with 17 bases spanning the gap. The V gene's germline CDR1 is SGHNT and CDR2 YYREEE (reference sequence). Here the CDR3 DNA reads TGTGCCAGCAGCCCCGGACAGTCTTCGGGCTCCTACGAGCAGTACTTC. Amino acids: CASSPGQSSGSYEQYF.

J is TRBJ1-5 and V is TRBV18, with D uncertain. The CDR3 is 17 amino acids. Germline CDR1 is KGHSH and CDR2 is LQKENI. V lost 2 bases, J lost 6 bases, and 20 bases lay in between. The CDR3 region has the DNA TGTGCCAGCTCACCAAGATTGTGGCAGGATTTTGGTCAGCCCCAGCATTTT. This gives the protein CASSPRLWQDFGQPQHF.

The chain employs TRBV7-9 and TRBJ1-2; 7 positions match TRBD1. CDR3 length equals 16 residues. J lost 0 bases, V lost 5 bases, and 9 bases had no gene match. Germline V gene sequence: CDR1 SEHNR, CDR2 FQNEAQ (reference sequence). The CDR3 sequence is CASSTQTGRSNYGYTF. CDR3 DNA: TGTGCCAGCAGCACCCAGACAGGGCGCTCTAACTATGGCTACACCTTC.

This clone appeared once. This chain joins TRBV30 and TRBJ1-1; no clear D. CDR3 length equals 15 residues. The ends were cut back, 2 bases at V and 5 bases at J, with 18 bases in the middle. Germline V gives CDR1 GTSNPN, CDR2 SVGIG (reference sequence). CDR3 bases: TGTGCCTGGAGTCGCCCGTTTATGACGCGGACTGAAGCTTTCTTT. Amino acids: CAWSRPFMTRTEAFF. The variable domain in full, completed from reference TRBV30 and TRBJ1-1, reads SQTIHQWPATLVQPVGSPLSLECTVEGTSNPNLYWYRQAAGRGLQLLFYSVGIGQISSEVPQNLSASRPQDRQFILSSKKLLLSDSGFYLCAWSRPFMTRTEAFFGQGTRLTVV.

The chain joins TRBV7-2 to TRBJ1-5; no clear D gene. V gave up 0 bases and J gave up 4 bases, with 7 bases separating them. The CDR3 contains 14 residues. CDR1 is SGHTA and CDR2 is FQGNSA in the germline V gene. The CDR3 region is CASSLAGINQPQHF. In nucleotides, the CDR3 is TGTGCCAGCAGCTTAGCAGGGATTAATCAGCCCCAGCATTTT.

This chain links TRBV19 with TRBJ1-2; D may be TRBD1 (6 bases). Deletions cut 7 bases from V and 4 bases from J, with 10 bases between. This CDR3 is built from 12 residues. Per germline, CDR1 LNHDA and CDR2 SQIVND (reference sequence). The DNA for the CDR3 is TGTGCCAGTACTACAGGGTCCTATGGCTACACCTTC. Its protein is CASTTGSYGYTF.